The clone carrying this T cell receptor (beta chain) showed up just a few times. Clones were read by immunoSEQ multiplex PCR, and TCRdb kept only the in-frame ones, dropping some. The sample includes approximately 340,000 clones, 60% to 80% of them seen just once. This sample was taken from a study of cytotoxic CD8 clonotypes in ibrutinib-treated CLL. The wider study: The average sample held roughly 250,000 productive templates and 85,000 to 100,000 productive rearrangements.

Germline V lookup: CDR1 MGHRA, CDR2 YSYEKL. V lost 0 bases and J 5 bases, leaving 11 bases between the germline ends. This CDR3 region has 15 residues. This TCR was recovered from a human donor with chronic lymphocytic leukemia. The specimen was PBMCs, collected after 36 months of ibrutinib treatment. This sequence joins TRBV4-1 and TRBJ1-3; D perhaps matches TRBD1 (6 bases). The CDR3 is CASSQDRGTRNTIYF. In DNA form, the CDR3 reads TGCGCCAGCAGCCAAGACAGGGGAACGAGAAACACCATATATTTT.